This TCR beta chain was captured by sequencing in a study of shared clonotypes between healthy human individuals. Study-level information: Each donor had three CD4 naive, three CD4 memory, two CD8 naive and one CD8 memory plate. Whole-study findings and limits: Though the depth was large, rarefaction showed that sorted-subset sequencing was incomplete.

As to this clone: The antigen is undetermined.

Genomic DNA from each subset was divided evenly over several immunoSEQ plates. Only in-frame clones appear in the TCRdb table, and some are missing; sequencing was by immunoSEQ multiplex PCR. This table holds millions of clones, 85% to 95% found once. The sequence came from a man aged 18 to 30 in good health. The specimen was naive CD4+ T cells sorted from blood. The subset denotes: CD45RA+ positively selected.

The CDR3 DNA sequence: TGCGCCAGCAGTGAGTCTACTGGGAGGCGGTACAATGAGCAGTTCTTC. It specifies CASSESTGRRYNEQFF. This rearrangement joins TRBV10-1 to TRBJ2-1, with D possibly being TRBD2 (6 bases). The V end was cut by 0 bases, the J end by 4 bases, with 13 bases between. The germline gives CDR1 WNHNN, CDR2 SYGVQD (reference sequence). CDR3 length: 16 residues.